This passage covers 21 T cell receptor beta chains from one sample sequenced in a study of molecular identifiers for immune sequencing clone quantification listed by TCRdb under 2018. Library creation used PCR. Sequencer: Illumina HiSeq 4000. TCRdb handled the public reads itself, with Q25 trimming in fastp and clone calling in MiXCR, and kept productive beta chains. A single entry per CDR3 protein holds the most common genes and DNA from its merged rows. The sample yields 300,000 to 350,000 distinct CDR3 sequences; 20% to 25% were counted once. The leading ten clones occupy 0.75% to 0.85% of the sample. Source material: naive CD8+ T cells from blood, with Jurkat cell RNA spiked in. Read against the paper, the sample's cell subset or site label means: FACS-sorted CD8+CD4-CCR7+CD45RA+ naive T cells. These receptors were taken from a human donor in good health. Some libraries in this study had Jurkat cell RNA spiked in.

Comments on this clonotype: Being one base from a much bigger clone, this may be a read error. The V gene is TRBV6-2 or TRBV6-3, the J gene TRBJ1-1, with no clear D. The CDR3 length is 15 residues. Germline V gene lookup returns CDR1 MNHEY and CDR2 SVGEGT. CDR3 coding DNA: TGTGTCAGCAAGAAGGCCATGGTCGAGGACACTGAAGCTTTCTTT. This gives the protein CVSKKAMVEDTEAFF.

The chain uses TRBV4-2 and TRBJ2-7; 12 bases agree with TRBD2. The trim removed 0 bases at V and 2 bases at J, leaving 5 bases unmatched. The CDR3 has 17 residues. Germline CDR1 is LGHNA and CDR2 is YNFKEQ. The CDR3 sequence: CASSQESWTSGAYEQYF. The CDR3 DNA reads TGTGCCAGCAGCCAAGAAAGTTGGACTAGCGGGGCCTACGAGCAGTACTTC.

This chain uses TRBV7-9 with TRBJ2-7; tentative D call: TRBD1 (6 bases). Per the germline V gene, CDR1 is SEHNR and CDR2 is FQNEAQ (reference sequence). Deletions cut 4 bases from V and 3 bases from J, with 13 bases between. This CDR3 is built from 14 residues. For the CDR3, the DNA is TGTGCCAGCAGCTCCCTAGGGGGAGACTACGAGCAGTACTTC. Its protein is CASSSLGGDYEQYF.

On this clonotype itself: One junction end disagrees with the germline gene, perhaps due to a read error. The genes are TRBV27 and TRBJ2-7, with a tentative D call TRBD2 (5 bases). This CDR3 is built from 15 residues. Germline V lookup: CDR1 MNHEY, CDR2 SMNVEV (reference sequence). The CDR3 sequence: CAGSLGPDFAYEQYF. As DNA, the CDR3 is TGTGCCGGCAGTTTAGGTCCGGACTTCGCCTACGAGCAGTACTTC.

The V call is TRBV12-3 or TRBV12-4, the J call TRBJ2-3; TRBD2 agrees at 10 bases. This CDR3 is 15 amino acids long. Unmatched junction bases numbered 2, after V lost 3 bases and J lost 2 bases. CDR3 residues: CASSLSGRATDTQYF. Written as DNA, the CDR3 is TGTGCCAGCAGTTTGAGCGGGAGGGCCACAGATACGCAGTATTTT.

The sample holds many counts of this clonotype. The V and J genes are TRBV11-2 and TRBJ2-1; tentatively, D is TRBD1 (5 bases). In germline, CDR1 is SGHAT, CDR2 FQNNGV. V was clipped by 6 bases and J by 5 bases, with 17 bases between them. CDR3 size: 15 residues. The CDR3: CASSRQISSHNEQFF. In DNA, the CDR3 is TGTGCCAGCAGTCGACAGATAAGCTCGCACAATGAGCAGTTCTTC. The variable domain in full, with the rest retrieved from reference TRBV11-2 and TRBJ2-1, is EAGVAQSPRYKIIEKRQSVAFWCNPISGHATLYWYQQILGQGPKLLIQFQNNGVVDDSQLPKDRFSAERLKGVDSTLKIQPAKLEDSAVYLCASSRQISSHNEQFFGPGTRLTVL.

This clonotype was observed many times. V is TRBV13 and J is TRBJ2-4; the D gene is possibly TRBD2 (6 bases). This CDR3 is built from 14 residues. V was shortened by 3 bases and J by 7 bases, with 13 bases between the two germline ends. CDR1 is PRHDT and CDR2 is FYEKMQ in the germline V gene (reference sequence). This CDR3 is CASSFELAGNIQYF. The DNA for the CDR3 is TGTGCCAGCAGCTTCGAACTAGCCGGTAACATTCAGTACTTC.

This clonotype came up a few times. The chain employs TRBV24-1 and TRBJ2-3, with D possibly matching TRBD2 (6 bases). Germline V gene sequence: CDR1 KGHDR, CDR2 SFDVKD. The CDR3 is 15 amino acids. Trimming took off 2 bases at V and 6 bases at J, with 14 bases between the two ends. Here the CDR3 DNA reads TGTGCCACCAGTGATTCACGGGGGTCCTGGGATACGCAGTATTTT. Its translation: CATSDSRGSWDTQYF.

This clonotype was detected many times. This rearrangement joins TRBV20-1 to TRBJ1-1; D ambiguous. Germline values: CDR1 DFQATT, CDR2 SNEGSKA (reference sequence). Trimming removed 0 bases from V and 3 bases from J, with 5 bases in between. The CDR3 is 12 residues long. CDR3 residues: CSARDLYTEAFF. The CDR3 nucleotides read TGCAGTGCTAGAGATCTGTACACTGAAGCTTTCTTT.

To note about this clonotype: This may arise from a read error, as a much more abundant clone is one base away. The rearrangement uses TRBV20-1 and TRBJ2-7; D call uncertain. The CDR3 length is 13 residues. The germline gives CDR1 DFQATT, CDR2 SNEGSKA (reference sequence). The CDR3 here is CGARDSATYEQYF. The DNA of the CDR3 is TGCGGTGCTAGAGATTCCGCTACCTACGAGCAGTACTTC.

This clonotype was seen ten or more times. In DNA form, the CDR3 reads TGTGCCAGCAGTTCGGGGGGGGACTACGAGCAGTACTTC. Translating it yields CASSSGGDYEQYF. The chain combines TRBV27 with TRBJ2-7, with 8 nucleotides matching TRBD2. The length of the CDR3 is 13 residues. J was trimmed by 3 bases and V by 4 bases; bases with no gene match: 2. Looked up from germline, CDR1 is MNHEY and CDR2 is SMNVEV (reference sequence).

This clonotype has a count of ten or more. One end of the junction varies from germline; a read error may be responsible. This chain uses TRBV5-1 with TRBJ2-7; 7 bases align to TRBD2. The germline gives CDR1 SGHRS, CDR2 YFSETQ. The CDR3 contains 13 residues. CDR3 nucleotide sequence: TGTGCCAGCAGCTTGGGGGGGTTCGACGAGCAGTACTTC. This gives the protein CASSLGGFDEQYF.

This clonotype was detected ten times or more. The chain is built from TRBV11-1 and TRBJ2-7; D gene uncertain. The CDR3 loop spans 13 amino acids. V gave up 1 base and J gave up 3 bases, with 7 bases separating them. The germline CDR1 and CDR2 sequences are SGHAT and FQDESV (reference sequence). The CDR3, as DNA: TGTGCCAGCAGCTTAGGGCTACTCTACGAGCAGTACTTC. Its protein is CASSLGLLYEQYF. Full variable domain (outside the CDR3, taken from reference TRBV11-1 and TRBJ2-7): EAEVAQSPRYKITEKSQAVAFWCDPISGHATLYWYRQILGQGPELLVQFQDESVVDDSQLPKDRFSAERLKGVDSTLKIQPAELGDSAMYLCASSLGLLYEQYFGPGTRLTVT.

This clonotype was counted many times. The rearrangement links TRBV6-1 to TRBJ1-4; the match to TRBD1 covers 7 bases. From germline, CDR1 is MNHNS and CDR2 SASEGT. CDR3 length equals 16 residues. With 6 bases clipped from V and 0 bases from J, the junction kept 7 bases outside the gene matches. CDR3 protein: CASRRRQGATNEKLFF. The DNA for the CDR3 is TGTGCCAGCAGGCGAAGACAGGGAGCAACTAATGAAAAACTGTTTTTT.

Concerning this clonotype: This may stem from a read error, because a much larger clone lies one nucleotide away. The CDR3 carries no conserved terminal phenylalanine or tryptophan, so it likely arises from a read error. This rearrangement joins TRBV6-5 to TRBJ2-7; possibly TRBD2 for D (6 bases). V was cut by 6 bases and J by 7 bases, with 22 bases left in between. The germline CDR1 and CDR2 sequences are MNHEY and SVGAGI. The CDR3 totals 15 residues. DNA for the CDR3: TGTGCCAGCAGCTCAATATCCGGGACTTCTTGGGAGCAGTACTCC. Translated: CASSSISGTSWEQYS.

At least ten counts were recorded for this clonotype. The chain employs TRBV2 and TRBJ1-5; D unclear. The V end lost 0 bases, the J end lost 7 bases, and 10 bases lay between the germline ends. CDR1 and CDR2 from the germline V gene are SNHLY and FYNNEI. The CDR3 spans 14 residues. This CDR3 reads CASSEAGSKQPQHF. In DNA form, the CDR3 reads TGTGCCAGCAGTGAAGCAGGGTCTAAACAGCCCCAGCATTTT.

The rearrangement uses TRBV25-1 and TRBJ2-7, with D possibly being TRBD1 or TRBD2 (5 bases each). V was cut by 10 bases and J by 2 bases, with 18 bases left in between. CDR1 and CDR2 from the germline V gene are MGHDK and SYGVNS. The CDR3 has 14 residues. The CDR3 region is CATLVGTDPYEQYF. DNA of the CDR3: TGTGCCACCTTAGTTGGGACGGACCCCTACGAGCAGTACTTC.

This clonotype was recorded at least ten times. The gene calls are TRBV7-9 and TRBJ2-3; D tentatively fits TRBD1 or TRBD2 (5 bases each). This CDR3 has 17 amino acids. Germline V gives CDR1 SEHNR, CDR2 FQNEAQ (reference sequence). Trimming pared 6 bases from V and 4 bases from J, leaving 23 bases between. The CDR3 reads CASSPEPGTEKADTQYF. The CDR3 DNA is TGTGCCAGCAGTCCCGAACCCGGGACGGAAAAGGCAGATACGCAGTATTTT.

The rearrangement links TRBV12-5 to TRBJ2-7, with D perhaps assigned TRBD1 or TRBD2 (6 bases each). CDR1 and CDR2 (germline): LGHNT, FRNRAP. Trimming stripped 6 bases from V and 7 bases from J, with 16 bases between. The CDR3 has 13 residues. As DNA, the CDR3 is TGTGCTAGTGGCCCGACAGGCGCGGGGGAGCAGTACTTC. This encodes CASGPTGAGEQYF.

As concerns this clonotype: This may come from a read error, since a much larger clone is one base off. J is TRBJ1-1 and V is TRBV2; D is uncertain. Germline CDR1 SNHLY, CDR2 FYNNEI. The CDR3 runs to 14 residues. Trimming stripped 4 bases from V and 0 bases from J, with 9 bases between. The CDR3 sequence: CASSGCGMNTEAFF. CDR3 DNA sequence: TGTGCCAGCAGTGGTTGCGGGATGAACACTGAAGCTTTCTTT.

This clonotype was observed a few times. The chain carries TRBV20-1 and TRBJ2-3; no definite D call. Deletions cut 6 bases from V and 0 bases from J, with 10 bases between. From germline, CDR1 is DFQATT and CDR2 SNEGSKA (reference sequence). This CDR3 is built from 13 residues. This CDR3 is CSAHQTSTDTQYF. The DNA for the CDR3 is TGCAGTGCCCATCAGACTAGCACAGATACGCAGTATTTT.